Given below is one T cell receptor beta chain in context. Total RNA was isolated from each sample in quantities of at least 5 micrograms. The ends were cut back, 0 bases at V and 0 bases at J, with 20 bases in the middle. This CDR3 has 19 amino acids. Per germline, CDR1 KGHSH and CDR2 LQKENI. This specimen belongs to a study of blood T cells in healthy people across ages. Through a sample-barcoded 5' primer and a J-beta primer mix, a second PCR was run for roughly 7 to 11 cycles. One entry per CDR3 protein results from TCRdb running MiXCR on the 5' RACE reads. Of roughly 1,500,000 distinct CDR3 sequences listed, roughly 32% are singletons.

This clonotype was obtained from a woman in her twenties or thirties in good health. This chain joins TRBV18 and TRBJ1-1; no firm D call. The sample consisted of blood. The CDR3 nucleotides are TGTGCCAGCTCACCACCGGAACCAACAGCCTTAATCATGAACACTGAAGCTTTCTTT. Translation: CASSPPEPTALIMNTEAFF.